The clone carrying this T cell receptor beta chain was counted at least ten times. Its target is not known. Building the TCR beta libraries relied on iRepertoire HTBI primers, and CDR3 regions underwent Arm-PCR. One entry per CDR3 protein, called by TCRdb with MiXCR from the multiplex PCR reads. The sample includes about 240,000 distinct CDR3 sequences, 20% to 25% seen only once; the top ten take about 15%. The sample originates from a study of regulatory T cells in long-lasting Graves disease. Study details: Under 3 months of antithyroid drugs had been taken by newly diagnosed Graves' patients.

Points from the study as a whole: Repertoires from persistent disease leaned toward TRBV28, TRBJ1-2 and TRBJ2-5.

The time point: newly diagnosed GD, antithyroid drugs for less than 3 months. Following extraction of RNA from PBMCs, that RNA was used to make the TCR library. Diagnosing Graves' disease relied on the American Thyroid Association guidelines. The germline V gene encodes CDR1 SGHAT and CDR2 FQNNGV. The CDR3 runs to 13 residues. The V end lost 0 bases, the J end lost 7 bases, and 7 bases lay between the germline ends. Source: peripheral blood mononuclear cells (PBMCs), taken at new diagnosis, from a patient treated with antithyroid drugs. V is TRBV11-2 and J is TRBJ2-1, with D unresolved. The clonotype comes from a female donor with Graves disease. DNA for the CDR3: TGTGCCAGCAGCTTAGATAGGGCGAATGAGCAGTTCTTC. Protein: CASSLDRANEQFF.